This T cell receptor beta chain was documented in a study of T cells after yellow fever vaccination. In the study overall: Sorting of the EM, EMRA, CM and Tscm memory subsets was carried out using CD3, CD45RA, CCR7 and CD95.

Whole-study results and caveats: Detected again after the booster were most primary-vaccination clones, at 95% to 98% CD4 and about 90% CD8. The authors detected almost none of the vaccine-responding clonotypes in sorted memory subsets on day 0.

Germline V lookup: CDR1 SNHLY, CDR2 FYNNEI. CDR3 length: 13 residues. V was pared by 4 bases and J by 7 bases, with 11 bases between. Template-switching 5'RACE yielded the TCR cDNA; a universal primer site and UMIs were added in the process. Each CDR3 protein is one row after TCRdb ran MiXCR on the 5' RACE reads. The sample holds tens of thousands of distinct CDR3 sequences, 6.3% seen once. This clonotype was observed at least ten times. This material consisted of PBMCs, either bulk or a sorted T-cell subset (CD4+, CD8+, memory, or dextramer-sorted; not recorded which), taken on the day of the yellow fever booster vaccination. This clonotype was sampled from a man aged 30 to 39 who received the YFV17D yellow fever vaccine. This sequence joins TRBV2 and TRBJ1-5; D perhaps matches TRBD1 (5 bases). The CDR3 protein is CASSGGVGQPQHF. DNA for the CDR3: TGTGCCAGCAGTGGAGGGGTCGGGCAGCCCCAGCATTTT.